Listed below are T cell receptor beta chains from one sample, sequenced in a study of T cell changes during pregnancy in multiple sclerosis. The method was immunoSEQ multiplex PCR; TCRdb's version includes in-frame clones alone and lacks a portion of them. Of tens of thousands of clones listed, about 90% are singletons. The starting material was peripheral blood, obtained in the first trimester of pregnancy. These receptors came from a female donor in good health, enrolled as a control in a pregnancy study. Both conserved end residues are part of each CDR3. D genes are given only for firm matches. Clone size is shown for a subset of rows, as once, few, many or a class of expanded clone.

DNA: TGTGCCAGCAGTGAAGCGACCGGGACAGGGACCTTTAACTATGGCTACACCTTC; CDR3: CASSEATGTGTFNYGYTF; V: TRBV6-1; J: TRBJ1-2; size: NA; D: TRBD1
DNA: TGTGCCAGCAGCCCCGGGACAGGGGGCACTCAGCCCCAGCATTTT; CDR3: CASSPGTGGTQPQHF; V: TRBV7-6; J: TRBJ1-5; size: few; D: TRBD1
DNA: TGTGCCAGCAGCTTGGGGACAGGCTACGAGCAGTACTTC; CDR3: CASSLGTGYEQYF; V: TRBV21-1; J: TRBJ2-7; size: NA; D: NA
DNA: TGTGCCAGCAGCTTCGGGACACGGAAACTCGAGCAGTACTTC; CDR3: CASSFGTRKLEQYF; V: TRBV13; J: TRBJ2-7; size: NA; D: NA
DNA: TGTGCCAGCAGGGACAGGGGGCCTAACACTGAAGCTTTCTTT; CDR3: CASRDRGPNTEAFF; V: TRBV27; J: TRBJ1-1; size: NA; D: TRBD1
DNA: TGTGCCAGCAGCCAGAATGCCAGAGGGTCGGGCTACGAGCAGTACTTC; CDR3: CASSQNARGSGYEQYF; V: TRBV4-2; J: TRBJ2-7; size: few; D: NA
DNA: TGTGCCAGCAGCTTAGGGGGCGGTGTTTCCGGGAGCAATCAGCCCCAGCATTTT; CDR3: CASSLGGGVSGSNQPQHF; V: TRBV7-9; J: TRBJ1-5; size: NA; D: NA
DNA: TGTGCCAGCTCACCAACTTTAGTCGGTCAGCCCCAGCATTTT; CDR3: CASSPTLVGQPQHF; V: TRBV18; J: TRBJ1-5; size: NA; D: NA
DNA: TGTGCCCGGGGTCCAGCGGGAGGGAGGGTAGAGACCCAGTACTTC; CDR3: CARGPAGGRVETQYF; V: TRBV30; J: TRBJ2-5; size: NA; D: TRBD2
DNA: TGTGCCAGCAGCAAAGTGGAAGGACTAGCGGGAGCCTGGACGTACGAGCAGTACTTC; CDR3: CASSKVEGLAGAWTYEQYF; V: TRBV21-1; J: TRBJ2-7; size: NA; D: NA
DNA: TGTGCCAGCAGCCCAGATCTAGCGGGAGGGGTCAAAAACATTCAGTACTTC; CDR3: CASSPDLAGGVKNIQYF; V: TRBV7-9; J: TRBJ2-4; size: NA; D: TRBD2
DNA: TGTGCCAGTGGGGCCTTTGGCAATCAGCCCCAGCATTTT; CDR3: CASGAFGNQPQHF; V: TRBV5-5; J: TRBJ1-5; size: NA; D: NA
DNA: TGTGCCAGCAGCTTATTATCCGGGACAGGGAGTGGCTACACCTTC; CDR3: CASSLLSGTGSGYTF; V: TRBV7-2; J: TRBJ1-2; size: NA; D: TRBD1
DNA: TGTGCCGGGTCGAAACTAGCGGATAACACAGATACGCAGTATTTT; CDR3: CAGSKLADNTDTQYF; V: TRBV6-1; J: TRBJ2-3; size: NA; D: TRBD2
DNA: TGTGCCAGCAGTGGGCAAACAGGGGTTGGAGACACCATATATTTT; CDR3: CASSGQTGVGDTIYF; V: TRBV2; J: TRBJ1-3; size: NA; D: TRBD1
DNA: TGTGCCAGCAGTAAAGGGGAGGTTACAGATACGCAGTATTTT; CDR3: CASSKGEVTDTQYF; V: TRBV6-4; J: TRBJ2-3; size: once; D: NA
DNA: TGCGCCAGCAGTGCTAGAGAGGGGACAGAACACTCCTACGAGCAGTACTTC; CDR3: CASSAREGTEHSYEQYF; V: TRBV10-1; J: TRBJ2-7; size: once; D: TRBD1
DNA: TGCGCCAGCAGTCAGTTAGGGACTAGCGGGGGTAGTACCTACGAGCAGTACTTC; CDR3: CASSQLGTSGGSTYEQYF; V: TRBV23-1; J: TRBJ2-7; size: once; D: TRBD2
DNA: TGTGCCTGGAGTGTACCCAGACAGGGGGCCAACTATGGCTACACCTTC; CDR3: CAWSVPRQGANYGYTF; V: TRBV30; J: TRBJ1-2; size: NA; D: TRBD1
DNA: TGTGCCAGTAGAGGAGGGTTCCTACTTAGCAATCAGCCCCAGCATTTT; CDR3: CASRGGFLLSNQPQHF; V: TRBV19; J: TRBJ1-5; size: NA; D: NA
DNA: TGCGCCAGCAGCCAAGTACCGGGACAGGGGGCTGGCGACACTGAAGCTTTCTTT; CDR3: CASSQVPGQGAGDTEAFF; V: TRBV4-1; J: TRBJ1-1; size: NA; D: TRBD1
DNA: TGTGCCAGCACCATTAGGGGGCGCTTGGAAGCTTTCTTT; CDR3: CASTIRGRLEAFF; V: TRBV5-6; J: TRBJ1-1; size: NA; D: TRBD1
DNA: TGTGCCACCAGCAGAGGAAACATCTATGGCTACACCTTC; CDR3: CATSRGNIYGYTF; V: TRBV15; J: TRBJ1-2; size: NA; D: NA
DNA: TGTGCCAGCTCACCACCGCCCAGTGGAAACACCATATATTTT; CDR3: CASSPPPSGNTIYF; V: TRBV18; J: TRBJ1-3; size: NA; D: NA
DNA: TGTGCCAGCTCACCACGCGCTAGCGGAGCGACCTACGAGCAGTACTTC; CDR3: CASSPRASGATYEQYF; V: TRBV18; J: TRBJ2-7; size: NA; D: TRBD2
DNA: TGTGCCTGGAGATTCAGGGAGGGTAGAACTAACTATGGCTACACCTTC; CDR3: CAWRFREGRTNYGYTF; V: TRBV30; J: TRBJ1-2; size: NA; D: NA
DNA: TGTGCCAAATCGGATACAGGGGCTTACCAGCCCCAGCATTTT; CDR3: CAKSDTGAYQPQHF; V: TRBV7-8; J: TRBJ1-5; size: NA; D: TRBD1
DNA: TGTGCCAGCGGATTAGCGGGGGGGCTCAATGAGCAGTTCTTC; CDR3: CASGLAGGLNEQFF; V: TRBV25-1; J: TRBJ2-1; size: NA; D: TRBD2
DNA: TGTGCCTGGAGTGTACCCGGATCACGGGACAGGGCCCCCGAGCAGTACTTC; CDR3: CAWSVPGSRDRAPEQYF; V: TRBV30; J: TRBJ2-7; size: NA; D: TRBD1
DNA: TGCGCCAGCAGCCCCGGACTAGCGGGGGGAGGTGAGCAGTACTTC; CDR3: CASSPGLAGGGEQYF; V: TRBV5-1; J: TRBJ2-7; size: NA; D: TRBD2
DNA: TGTGCCTGGGGTAGCGGGGTTGTGAGCAATGAGCAGTTCTTC; CDR3: CAWGSGVVSNEQFF; V: TRBV30; J: TRBJ2-1; size: once; D: TRBD2
DNA: TGTGCCAGTTCCTATAACTACCGGGAAAATGAGCAGTTCTTC; CDR3: CASSYNYRENEQFF; V: TRBV21-1; J: TRBJ2-1; size: NA; D: NA
DNA: TGTGCCAGCACCCCCGTGGGACTAGCGGGCAACTCCTACGAGCAGTACTTC; CDR3: CASTPVGLAGNSYEQYF; V: TRBV27; J: TRBJ2-7; size: NA; D: TRBD2
DNA: TGTGCCAGCAGCGAACAGGGAAAGAATTCACCCCTCCACTTT; CDR3: CASSEQGKNSPLHF; V: TRBV6-1; J: TRBJ1-6; size: NA; D: NA
DNA: TGTGCCAGCAGTTATGACAGGGGAGGCGACTATGGCTACACCTTC; CDR3: CASSYDRGGDYGYTF; V: TRBV6-5; J: TRBJ1-2; size: NA; D: TRBD1
DNA: TGTGCCACCAGCACCCGGGACAGGGGCTACGAGCAGTACTTC; CDR3: CATSTRDRGYEQYF; V: TRBV15; J: TRBJ2-7; size: once; D: TRBD1
DNA: TGCGCCAGCAGCCAAGCACAGGGGGCAAGTCAGCCCCAGCATTTT; CDR3: CASSQAQGASQPQHF; V: TRBV4-1; J: TRBJ1-5; size: NA; D: TRBD1
DNA: TGTGCCTGGGGGGATACAGGATTCGCCGGGGAGCTGTTTTTT; CDR3: CAWGDTGFAGELFF; V: TRBV30; J: TRBJ2-2; size: NA; D: NA
DNA: TGTGCCAGCGGACTGCAAGAGACCCAGTACTTC; CDR3: CASGLQETQYF; V: TRBV11-3; J: TRBJ2-5; size: NA; D: NA
DNA: TGTGCCAGCAGCTGGGAGGAGGAGGTCGGCGAGGACAATGAGCAGTTCTTC; CDR3: CASSWEEEVGEDNEQFF; V: TRBV5-6; J: TRBJ2-1; size: once; D: NA
DNA: TGTGCCAGTACCTCGACTGTCGCAGTGAACACTGAAGCTTTCTTT; CDR3: CASTSTVAVNTEAFF; V: TRBV19; J: TRBJ1-1; size: NA; D: NA
DNA: TGTGCCAGCAGCGTAGTAAGGGGAAACACTGAAGCTTTCTTT; CDR3: CASSVVRGNTEAFF; V: TRBV9; J: TRBJ1-1; size: once; D: NA
DNA: TGTGCCAGCTCACCATTTCCGGGAGGGACAGATACGCAGTATTTT; CDR3: CASSPFPGGTDTQYF; V: TRBV18; J: TRBJ2-3; size: NA; D: TRBD2
DNA: TGTGCCAGCAGTTTGGGACAGGTCTCCTACGAGCAGTACTTC; CDR3: CASSLGQVSYEQYF; V: TRBV6-1; J: TRBJ2-7; size: NA; D: TRBD1
DNA: TGTGCCAGCAGTACTACCTTTCGACAGGTCAGAAATAGCAATCAGCCCCAGCATTTT; CDR3: CASSTTFRQVRNSNQPQHF; V: TRBV27; J: TRBJ1-5; size: NA; D: NA
DNA: TGTGCCAGCTCGGGGGGGGTAAGCTCCTACGAGCAGTACTTC; CDR3: CASSGGVSSYEQYF; V: TRBV27; J: TRBJ2-7; size: NA; D: TRBD2
DNA: TGTGCCAGCAGACAGGGGGCCCACACTGAAGCTTTCTTT; CDR3: CASRQGAHTEAFF; V: TRBV6-5; J: TRBJ1-1; size: few; D: TRBD1
DNA: TGTGCCAGCAGTGAGTTGGACGGGGGGGTCTCCTACGAGCAGTACTTC; CDR3: CASSELDGGVSYEQYF; V: TRBV25-1; J: TRBJ2-7; size: NA; D: TRBD2
DNA: TGCGCCAGCAGCCAAGTAGTTGCGGGGGGGATCGGGGAGCTGTTTTTT; CDR3: CASSQVVAGGIGELFF; V: TRBV4-3; J: TRBJ2-2; size: once; D: TRBD2
DNA: TGTGCCAGCAGCCCCCGGGGGATCAGCACCGGGGAGCTGTTTTTT; CDR3: CASSPRGISTGELFF; V: TRBV5-4; J: TRBJ2-2; size: NA; D: NA
DNA: TGCAGTGCTAGAGCCTTCGATGAGCAGTTCTTC; CDR3: CSARAFDEQFF; V: TRBV20-1; J: TRBJ2-1; size: once; D: NA
DNA: TGTGCCAGCAGCTTGTCGTCGGGCACAGATACGCAGTATTTT; CDR3: CASSLSSGTDTQYF; V: TRBV5-4; J: TRBJ2-3; size: few; D: NA
DNA: TGTGCCAGTAGTATAGGACTTGCGAAAGAGACCCAGTACTTC; CDR3: CASSIGLAKETQYF; V: TRBV19; J: TRBJ2-5; size: NA; D: NA
DNA: TGTGCCAGTAACCCCCTTGGCGGGAGGGCCCACGGTGAGCAGTTCTTC; CDR3: CASNPLGGRAHGEQFF; V: TRBV19; J: TRBJ2-1; size: NA; D: TRBD2
DNA: TGTGCCAGCAGGGGGGACAGGGGCGTCTATGGCTACACCTTC; CDR3: CASRGDRGVYGYTF; V: TRBV6-5; J: TRBJ1-2; size: NA; D: TRBD1
DNA: TGTGCCAGCAGCTCCCACAGGGGAGAAAACACTGAAGCTTTCTTT; CDR3: CASSSHRGENTEAFF; V: TRBV13; J: TRBJ1-1; size: NA; D: TRBD1
DNA: TGTGCCAGCAGCTTATTGACTAGCGGGGGGAAATACAATGAGCAGTTCTTC; CDR3: CASSLLTSGGKYNEQFF; V: TRBV7-8; J: TRBJ2-1; size: NA; D: TRBD2
DNA: TGTGCCAGCAGCCCAGACAGGGAAGGTAGGGGCTACACCTTC; CDR3: CASSPDREGRGYTF; V: TRBV2; J: TRBJ1-2; size: NA; D: TRBD1
DNA: TGTGCCAGCAGCCCTTTATATGAGGAACAGCCCCAGCATTTT; CDR3: CASSPLYEEQPQHF; V: TRBV7-2; J: TRBJ1-5; size: NA; D: NA
DNA: TGTGCTAGTGTCCGGACAGGGGGCAGGGGCTCCTACAATGAGCAGTTCTTC; CDR3: CASVRTGGRGSYNEQFF; V: TRBV12-5; J: TRBJ2-1; size: NA; D: TRBD1